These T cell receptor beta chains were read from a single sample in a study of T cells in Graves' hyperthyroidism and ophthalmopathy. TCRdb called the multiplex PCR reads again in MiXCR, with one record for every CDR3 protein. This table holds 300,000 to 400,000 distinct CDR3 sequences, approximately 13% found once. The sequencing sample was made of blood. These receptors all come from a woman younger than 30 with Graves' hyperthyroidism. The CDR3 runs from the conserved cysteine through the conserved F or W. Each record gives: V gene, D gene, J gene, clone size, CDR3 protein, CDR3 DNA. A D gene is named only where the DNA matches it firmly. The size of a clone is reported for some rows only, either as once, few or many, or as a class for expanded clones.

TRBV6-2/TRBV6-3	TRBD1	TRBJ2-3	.	CASSDWDRATDTQYF	TGTGCCAGCAGTGACTGGGACAGAGCCACAGATACGCAGTATTTT
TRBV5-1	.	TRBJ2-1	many	CASSPGPTSSYNEQFF	TGCGCCAGCAGCCCGGGACCCACCAGCTCCTACAATGAGCAGTTCTTC
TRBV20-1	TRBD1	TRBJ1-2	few	CSRRDRNNYGYTF	TGCAGTCGCCGGGACAGAAATAACTATGGCTACACCTTC
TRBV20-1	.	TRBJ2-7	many	CSARPPLGGSYEQYF	TGCAGTGCTAGACCCCCTCTGGGGGGCTCCTACGAGCAGTACTTC
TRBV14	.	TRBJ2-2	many	CASSQVAGPGELFF	TGTGCCAGCAGCCAAGTTGCAGGGCCCGGGGAGCTGTTTTTT
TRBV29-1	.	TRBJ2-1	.	CSVVAVSSYNEQFF	TGCAGCGTTGTAGCGGTGAGCTCCTACAATGAGCAGTTCTTC
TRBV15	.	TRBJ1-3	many	CATSSAVGNTIYF	TGTGCCACCAGCAGTGCGGTCGGAAACACCATATATTTT
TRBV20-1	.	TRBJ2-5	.	CSAPGWGKETQYF	TGCAGTGCTCCCGGATGGGGGAAGGAGACCCAGTACTTC
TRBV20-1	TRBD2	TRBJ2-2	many	CSASSGANTGELFF	TGCAGTGCTAGTAGCGGGGCGAACACCGGGGAGCTGTTTTTT
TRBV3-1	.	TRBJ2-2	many	CASSLGHNTGELFF	TGTGCCAGCAGCCTGGGGCATAACACCGGGGAGCTGTTTTTT
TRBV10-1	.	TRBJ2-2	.	CASNPGPTGELFF	TGCGCCAGCAATCCAGGGCCCACCGGGGAGCTGTTTTTT
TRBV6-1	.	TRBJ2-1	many	CASSFKFYENEQFF	TGTGCCAGCAGTTTCAAGTTTTATGAGAATGAGCAGTTCTTC
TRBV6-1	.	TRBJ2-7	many	CASSEIGSGIAYEQYF	TGTGCCAGCAGTGAAATTGGATCTGGGATTGCGTACGAGCAGTACTTC
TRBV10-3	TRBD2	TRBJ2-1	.	CAISAAGTSSYNEQFF	TGTGCCATCAGTGCTGCCGGGACTAGCTCCTACAATGAGCAGTTCTTC
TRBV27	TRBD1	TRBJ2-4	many	CASSPLYRGRAKNIQYF	TGTGCCAGCAGTCCCCTCTACAGGGGGCGAGCCAAAAACATTCAGTACTTC
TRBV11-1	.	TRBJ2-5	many	CASSLGVIQETQYF	TGTGCCAGCAGCTTAGGGGTTATACAAGAGACCCAGTACTTC
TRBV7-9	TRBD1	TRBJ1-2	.	CASSRDSPNYGYTF	TGTGCCAGCAGCCGGGACAGCCCTAACTATGGCTACACCTTC
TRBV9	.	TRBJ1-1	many	CASSVEMNTEAFF	TGTGCCAGCAGCGTAGAAATGAACACTGAAGCTTTCTTT
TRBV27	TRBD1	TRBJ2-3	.	CASSLYRGEQDTQYF	TGTGCCAGCAGTTTATACAGGGGAGAGCAAGATACGCAGTATTTT
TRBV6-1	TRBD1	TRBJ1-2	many	CASSEEGQVNYGYTF	TGTGCCAGCAGTGAAGAAGGACAGGTTAACTATGGCTACACCTTC
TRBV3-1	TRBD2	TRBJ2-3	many	CASSQGIAGDPDTQYF	TGTGCCAGCAGCCAAGGGATAGCGGGGGACCCAGATACGCAGTATTTT
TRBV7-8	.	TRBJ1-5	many	CASSLVYLPDYQPQHF	TGTGCCAGCAGCTTAGTATACCTACCGGATTATCAGCCCCAGCATTTT
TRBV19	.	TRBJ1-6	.	CASSYGRGAVSPLHF	TGTGCCAGTAGTTACGGGCGCGGAGCGGTCTCACCCCTCCACTTT
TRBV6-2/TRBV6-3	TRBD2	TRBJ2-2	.	CASRPHVAGLGGELFF	TGTGCCAGCCGCCCCCACGTAGCGGGTCTTGGTGGGGAGCTGTTTTTT
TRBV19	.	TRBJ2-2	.	CASNAMGLTAGELFF	TGTGCCAGTAACGCAATGGGTCTCACAGCCGGGGAGCTGTTTTTT
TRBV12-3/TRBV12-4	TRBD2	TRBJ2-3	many	CASSSPSRPSGRDGIDTQYF	TGTGCCAGCAGTTCCCCCTCACGCCCTAGCGGGAGGGACGGGATAGATACGCAGTATTTT
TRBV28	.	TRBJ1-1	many	CASSQGLPEAFF	TGTGCCAGCAGCCAGGGTCTACCTGAAGCTTTCTTT
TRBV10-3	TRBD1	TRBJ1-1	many	CATALGTVSEAFF	TGTGCCACTGCTCTCGGGACAGTCAGTGAAGCTTTCTTT
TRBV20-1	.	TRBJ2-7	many	CSARPTGIYEQYF	TGCAGTGCTAGACCTACAGGGATCTACGAGCAGTACTTC
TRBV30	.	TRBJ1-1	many	CAWSTPFDSGNTEAFF	TGTGCCTGGAGTACCCCCTTCGACAGTGGAAACACTGAAGCTTTCTTT
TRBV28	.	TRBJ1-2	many	CASRPRGVIGYTF	TGTGCCAGCAGACCCAGGGGTGTTATTGGCTACACCTTC
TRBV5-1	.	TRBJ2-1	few	CASSGGTAPYNEQFF	TGCGCCAGCAGCGGGGGGACCGCGCCCTACAATGAGCAGTTCTTC
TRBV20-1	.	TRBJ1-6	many	CSARGRGGNNSPLHF	TGCAGTGCTAGAGGGAGGGGAGGAAATAATTCACCCCTCCACTTT
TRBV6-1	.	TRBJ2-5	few	CASFQGSPYF	TGTGCCAGCTTCCAGGGTTCACCGTACTTC
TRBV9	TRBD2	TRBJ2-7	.	CASSAHREEGYEQYF	TGTGCCAGCAGCGCCCACCGGGAGGAGGGCTACGAGCAGTACTTC
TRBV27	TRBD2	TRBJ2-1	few	CASCIAGGPVYNEQFF	TGTGCCAGCTGTATAGCGGGAGGGCCCGTCTACAATGAGCAGTTCTTC
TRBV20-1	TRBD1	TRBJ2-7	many	CSASLDRLTYEQYF	TGCAGTGCTAGCCTGGACAGGCTAACCTACGAGCAGTACTTC